The source of this T cell receptor beta chain is a study of blood T cell repertoires in COVID-19. On the study more broadly: COVID-19 samples from acute and convalescent phases originated in the United States, Italy and Spain. Nucleic acid was either cDNA or gDNA, and it came from T cells, B-cell-depleted T cells, or PBMCs.

This clone was detected only a few times. Source study methods: By means of reference gene primer amplification, nucleated cell counts were estimated. TCRdb keeps only in-frame clones here, not all; method: immunoSEQ multiplex PCR. That table furnishes V, J and clone size, whereas the DNA furnished D and trimming. Of 15,000 to 20,000 clones detected, 81% appear once; the ten largest clones hold approximately 15%. V lost 3 bases to trimming and J lost 0 bases; unmatched junction nucleotides: 15. CDR3 length: 19 residues. Germline CDR1 reads SGDLS; CDR2 reads YYNGEE. The specimen sequenced was peripheral blood. This receptor was identified in a man aged 40-49 years with active or convalescent COVID-19. J is TRBJ2-7 and V is TRBV9; the match to TRBD2 covers 10 bases. In DNA, the CDR3 is TGTGCCAGCAGCGGTTCCCCAGTAGCGGGGGGTTCAACCTCCTACGAGCAGTACTTC. As protein: CASSGSPVAGGSTSYEQYF.